The 18 T cell receptor beta chains below come from one sample, sequenced in a study of identical twins (TCRdb year 2016). Receptors were amplified or captured by 5' RACE. TCRdb names Illumina HiSeq 2000 as the instrument used. TCRdb trimmed public reads at Q25 via fastp, called clones via MiXCR and kept in-frame beta chains. Every CDR3 protein is listed once, alongside the most common genes and DNA of its rows. Across this sample there are 600,000 to 850,000 distinct CDR3 sequences, with 15% to 20% seen only once. The biggest ten clones account for around 13% of the sample. The same data also contributed to another study, on T cells expressing NK-cell markers.

Sequences were obtained from PBMCs. These receptors were obtained from a woman between 18 and 30 years old in good health.

This clonotype was recorded at least ten times. The gene calls are TRBV20-1 and TRBJ1-1; D is possibly TRBD1 (6 bases). Germline V gives CDR1 DFQATT, CDR2 SNEGSKA (reference sequence). The CDR3 has 13 amino acids. Trimming pared 2 bases from V and 11 bases from J, leaving 18 bases between. Here the CDR3 DNA reads TGCAGTGCTAGAAGGGCAGGGGCCTCATCGGCTTTCTTT. Its translation: CSARRAGASSAFF.

This chain uses TRBV6-1 with TRBJ2-1; 10 nucleotides match TRBD2. The CDR3 extends over 15 amino acids. V dropped 6 bases and J dropped 0; count of bases not matched to a gene: 2. Germline assignment: CDR1 MNHNS and CDR2 SASEGT. This chain's CDR3 is CASRVAGGSYNEQFF. The CDR3 nucleotides read TGTGCCAGCAGAGTAGCGGGGGGCTCCTACAATGAGCAGTTCTTC.

The gene calls are TRBV5-1 and TRBJ1-1; no firm D call. The CDR3 length is 16 residues. CDR1 is SGHRS, CDR2 YFSETQ, per germline. Trimming cost V 0 bases and J 4 bases, with 16 bases left between them. The CDR3 here is CASSLEAIFKGTEAFF. The CDR3 nucleotides read TGCGCCAGCAGCTTGGAGGCGATCTTCAAGGGCACTGAAGCTTTCTTT.

This clonotype was observed a few times. The chain combines TRBV3-1 with TRBJ1-1; 9 nucleotides align to TRBD1. After removal of 4 bases from V and 4 bases from J, the junction contained 13 bases not matched to a gene. The CDR3 contains 17 residues. Germline CDR1 is LGHDT and CDR2 is YNNKEL (reference sequence). This CDR3 is CASSLRPGTGSGTEAFF. CDR3 coding DNA: TGTGCCAGCAGCCTACGTCCCGGGACAGGGTCCGGCACTGAAGCTTTCTTT.

The rearrangement links TRBV7-3 to TRBJ2-3; TRBD1 is a possible D gene (5 bases). CDR1 is SGHTA and CDR2 is FQGTGA in the germline V gene. V was clipped by 1 base and J by 5 bases, with 10 bases between them. The CDR3 spans 14 residues. The CDR3 spells CASSLSGAGDTQYF. Here the CDR3 DNA reads TGTGCCAGCAGCTTAAGTGGGGCCGGAGATACGCAGTATTTT.

The J gene is TRBJ1-3, the V gene TRBV5-1; TRBD1 matches 10 bases. The CDR3 covers 14 residues. CDR1 is SGHRS, CDR2 YFSETQ, per germline. Unmatched junction bases numbered 3, after V lost 3 bases and J lost 6 bases. CDR3 loop: CASSSGQGLNTIYF. The CDR3 nucleotides are TGCGCCAGCAGCTCGGGACAGGGGCTAAACACCATATATTTT.

This clonotype came up a few times. The chain combines TRBV12-3 or TRBV12-4 with TRBJ2-2, with D tentatively TRBD1 or TRBD2 (5 bases each). This CDR3 spans 15 amino acids. Trimming stripped 6 bases from V and 4 bases from J, with 15 bases between. This CDR3 is CASSSGRGGTGELFF. The DNA for the CDR3 is TGTGCCAGCAGCTCGGGACGTGGTGGCACCGGGGAGCTGTTTTTT.

The chain couples TRBV7-6 to TRBJ1-2; 8 bases map to TRBD1. CDR1 and CDR2 from the germline V gene are SGHVS and FNYEAQ. The CDR3 length is 14 residues. The J segment lost 7 bases and the V segment lost 1 base, leaving 5 bases of the junction unmatched. The CDR3 DNA reads as TGTGCCAGCAGCTTAGAAGGACAGGGAAGTGGCTACACCTTC. Its translation is CASSLEGQGSGYTF.

CDR3 coding DNA: TGTGCCAGCACCCTTAGCGGGGGGGCGACAGATACGCAGTATTTT. Translation: CASTLSGGATDTQYF. The chain carries TRBV25-1 and TRBJ2-3; TRBD2 matches 11 bases. This CDR3 region has 15 residues. The ends lost 7 bases at V and 3 bases at J; junction bases unmatched: 6. Germline CDR1 MGHDK, CDR2 SYGVNS.

This rearrangement joins TRBV5-6 to TRBJ1-5, with TRBD1 identical over 7 bases. This CDR3 is 16 amino acids long. Looked up from germline, CDR1 is SGHDT and CDR2 is YYEEEE. V trimming: 4 bases; J trimming: 4 bases; junction bases outside the gene matches: 11. CDR3 loop: CASSRAYRGGNQPQHF. CDR3 in DNA: TGTGCCAGCAGCCGGGCCTACAGGGGAGGAAATCAGCCCCAGCATTTT.

This clonotype has more than one count but fewer than ten. This chain connects TRBV7-9 to TRBJ1-2, with unresolved D. Germline V lookup: CDR1 SEHNR, CDR2 FQNEAQ (reference sequence). The V and J ends lost 5 bases and 1 base respectively, with 17 bases between them. This CDR3 is built from 16 residues. The CDR3 loop is CASSLSTVTDNYGYTF. CDR3 DNA: TGTGCCAGCAGCCTAAGCACAGTGACCGATAACTATGGCTACACCTTC.

The sample holds many counts of this clonotype. The chain carries TRBV9 and TRBJ2-3; 9 bases fit TRBD1. V shed 3 bases, J shed 4 bases, and the junction held 6 bases outside the gene matches. Germline CDR1 is SGDLS and CDR2 is YYNGEE. This CDR3 has 15 amino acids. CDR3 sequence reads: CASSATGGRADTQYF. CDR3 coding DNA: TGTGCCAGCAGCGCGACAGGGGGTCGGGCAGATACGCAGTATTTT.

V gene TRBV29-1 combines with J gene TRBJ1-1; D call uncertain. The CDR3 runs to 12 residues. V lost 4 bases and J lost 1, with 7 bases in between. The V gene's germline CDR1 is SQVTM and CDR2 ANQGSEA. The CDR3, as DNA: TGCAGCGTTGCTGCCGGGAACACTGAAGCTTTCTTT. Translating it yields CSVAAGNTEAFF.

This clonotype was seen at least ten times. The chain uses TRBV5-1 and TRBJ2-7; no reliable D call. V lost 0 bases to trimming and J lost 6 bases, with 7 bases between them. Germline CDR1 and CDR2: SGHRS and YFSETQ. The CDR3 consists of 12 residues. CDR3 sequence: CASSLGVGEQYF. The CDR3 nucleotides read TGCGCCAGCAGCTTGGGGGTAGGCGAGCAGTACTTC.

This clonotype occurred a few times. The chain carries TRBV18 and TRBJ2-7, with unresolved D. Deletions cut 0 bases from V and 5 bases from J, with 8 bases between. Germline V gene lookup returns CDR1 KGHSH and CDR2 LQKENI. The CDR3 totals 13 residues. The CDR3 nucleotides read TGTGCCAGCTCACCACCCGTCAGTGACGAGCAGTACTTC. Its protein is CASSPPVSDEQYF.

This clonotype was counted a few times. This chain links TRBV7-8 with TRBJ2-1; 7 bases line up with TRBD2. There are 17 residues in the CDR3. Trimming took 3 bases from V and 2 from J; bases not matched to a gene: 10. From germline, CDR1 is SGHVS and CDR2 FQNEAQ. CDR3 nucleotide sequence: TGTGCCAGCAGCTTCCCACGAAGCGGGACGGCCTACAATGAGCAGTTCTTC. Translation: CASSFPRSGTAYNEQFF.

The rearrangement joins TRBV4-3 to TRBJ2-7; the D is unclear. Germline lookup yields CDR1 LGHNA and CDR2 YSLEER. This CDR3 is built from 14 residues. Trimming removed 5 bases at V and 3 bases at J, with 14 bases between. CDR3 amino acids: CASSSIRTNYEQYF. CDR3 bases: TGCGCCAGCAGCTCTATCCGGACCAACTACGAGCAGTACTTC.

This clonotype has just a few counts. V gene TRBV15 combines with J gene TRBJ1-1; D call uncertain. The CDR3 extends over 14 amino acids. CDR1 and CDR2 from the germline V gene are LNHNV and YYDKDF (reference sequence). V dropped 5 bases and J dropped 0 bases, with 10 bases sitting between them. CDR3 coding DNA: TGTGCCACCAGCGGAAGACAACTGAACACTGAAGCTTTCTTT. Residues: CATSGRQLNTEAFF.